Reported below is one T cell receptor beta chain. The sample is drawn from a study of CD8 T cells in Susac syndrome. Reverse transcription of roughly 0.45 to 1 ug RNA used random hexamers. Each CDR3 protein is one row after TCRdb ran MiXCR on the immunoSEQ multiplex PCR reads. This table has approximately 160,000 distinct CDR3 sequences, approximately 93% appearing once. CDR3 length: 14 amino acids. The V gene end was trimmed by 5 bases and the J gene end by 3 bases; junction bases not matched to a gene: 10. Germline V gene sequence: CDR1 SQVTM, CDR2 ANQGSEA. This chain uses TRBV29-1 with TRBJ2-7; 7 bases fit TRBD1. Sequences were obtained from CD4+ T cells from PBMCs. The source of this sequence is a human donor with multiple sclerosis. The CDR3 region has the DNA TGCAGCGTTTCCGGTCCCGGGACAGACTACGAGCAGTACTTC. It yields the protein CSVSGPGTDYEQYF.